These 5 T cell receptor beta chains came from one sample sequenced in a study of T cells in Graves' hyperthyroidism and ophthalmopathy. Researchers took RNA transcripts and amplified the TCR beta CDR3 regions from them. First-round RT-PCR of the TCR CDR3 relied on the HTBI primer set. In TCRdb, the multiplex PCR reads were re-called with MiXCR into one record per CDR3 protein. The sample contains hundreds of thousands of distinct CDR3 sequences, 38% of which appear only once. The sample comprised blood. The source is a man between 18 and 29 years old with Graves' hyperthyroidism.

V and J are TRBV6-5 and TRBJ1-1; 7 nucleotides line up with TRBD1. Germline lookup yields CDR1 MNHEY and CDR2 SVGAGI. The CDR3 covers 13 residues. The V and J ends lost 8 bases and 4 bases, in that order; junction bases with no gene match: 7. The CDR3 spells CASGKTGSTEAFF. The CDR3 coding sequence is TGTGCCAGCGGGAAGACAGGGAGCACTGAAGCTTTCTTT.

The gene calls are TRBV6-5 and TRBJ2-2; a possible D gene is TRBD2 (6 bases). Germline CDR1 and CDR2: MNHEY and SVGAGI. V was shortened by 11 bases and J by 0 bases, with 10 bases between the two germline ends. There are 13 residues in the CDR3. The CDR3 sequence is CAAGRTNTGELFF. The CDR3 DNA reads TGTGCCGCGGGGAGGACGAACACCGGGGAGCTGTTTTTT.

Only one count was recorded for this clonotype. The chain links TRBV19 to TRBJ1-5, with TRBD1 identical over 9 bases. J gave up 11 bases and V 6 bases, and 11 bases lay outside the gene matches. Looked up from germline, CDR1 is LNHDA and CDR2 is SQIVND (reference sequence). This CDR3 comprises 14 residues. In DNA form, the CDR3 reads TGTGCCAGTAGGACAGACAGGGGGACGGAGACCCAGCATTTT. Amino acid sequence: CASRTDRGTETQHF.

The chain uses TRBV7-9 and TRBJ2-7; no clear D gene. The CDR3 has 13 residues. V gave up 5 bases and J gave up 4 bases, with 12 bases separating them. Germline CDR1 and CDR2: SEHNR and FQNEAQ (reference sequence). This chain's CDR3 is CASSPAPIYEQYF. The DNA of the CDR3 is TGTGCCAGCAGCCCAGCCCCAATTTACGAGCAGTACTTC.

V gene TRBV10-3 combines with J gene TRBJ2-2; perhaps TRBD2 as D (6 bases). V lost 8 bases to trimming and J lost 6 bases, with 16 bases between them. The CDR3 covers 14 residues. Germline V gene lookup returns CDR1 ENHRY and CDR2 SYGVKD. CDR3 protein: CAIRRGREPGELFF. The CDR3, as DNA: TGTGCCATCCGGAGGGGAAGGGAACCCGGGGAGCTGTTTTTT.